This record concerns one TCR beta chain sequence. Looked up from germline, CDR1 is SNHLY and CDR2 is FYNNEI. CDR3 size: 16 residues. V lost 5 bases and J lost 1, with 15 bases in between. The patients all showed relapse after autologous stem cell transplantation, while their brentuximab vedotin exposure varied. The sample belongs to a study of PD-1 blockade in classical Hodgkin lymphoma. The repertoire was sequenced with immunoSEQ multiplex PCR; TCRdb's copy has only in-frame clones and lacks some. Of around 13,000 clones in the sample, roughly 82% were seen once. The sequence was obtained from a human donor with classical Hodgkin lymphoma. Here the sequenced sample was peripheral blood mononuclear cells (PBMCs), taken at baseline. The V and J genes are TRBV2 and TRBJ1-5; maybe TRBD1 (5 bases). The CDR3 loop is CASSPGGPGSNQPQHF. The DNA for the CDR3 is TGTGCCAGCAGTCCTGGGGGTCCAGGGAGCAATCAGCCCCAGCATTTT.